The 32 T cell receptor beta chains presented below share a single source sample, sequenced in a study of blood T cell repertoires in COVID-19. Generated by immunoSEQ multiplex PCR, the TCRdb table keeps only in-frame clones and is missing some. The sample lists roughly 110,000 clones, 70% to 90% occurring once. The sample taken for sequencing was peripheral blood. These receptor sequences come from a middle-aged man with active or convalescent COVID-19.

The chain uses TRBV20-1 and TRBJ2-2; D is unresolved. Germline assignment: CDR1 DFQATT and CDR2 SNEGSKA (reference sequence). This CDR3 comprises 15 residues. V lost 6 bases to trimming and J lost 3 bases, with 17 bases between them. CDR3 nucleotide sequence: TGCAGTGCAAGTCCCCTCCTGGCGGACACCGGGGAGCTGTTTTTT. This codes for CSASPLLADTGELFF.

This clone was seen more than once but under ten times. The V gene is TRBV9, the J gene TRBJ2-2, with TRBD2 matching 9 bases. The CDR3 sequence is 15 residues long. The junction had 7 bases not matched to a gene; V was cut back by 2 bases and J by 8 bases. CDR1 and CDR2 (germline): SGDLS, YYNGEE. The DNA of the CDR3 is TGTGCCAGCAGCGTCCAAGCGGGAGGCTTGGGGGAGCTGTTTTTT. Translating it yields CASSVQAGGLGELFF.

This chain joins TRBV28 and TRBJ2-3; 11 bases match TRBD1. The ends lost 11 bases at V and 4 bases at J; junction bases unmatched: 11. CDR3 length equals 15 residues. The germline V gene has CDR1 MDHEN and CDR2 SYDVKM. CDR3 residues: CAGSGRGQGADTQYF. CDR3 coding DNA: TGTGCCGGGTCCGGGAGGGGACAGGGGGCAGATACGCAGTATTTT.

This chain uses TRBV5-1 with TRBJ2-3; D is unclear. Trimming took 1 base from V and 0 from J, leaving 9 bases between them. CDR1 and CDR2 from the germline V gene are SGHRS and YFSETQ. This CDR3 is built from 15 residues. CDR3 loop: CASSLWAASTDTQYF. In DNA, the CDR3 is TGCGCCAGCAGCTTGTGGGCCGCTAGCACAGATACGCAGTATTTT.

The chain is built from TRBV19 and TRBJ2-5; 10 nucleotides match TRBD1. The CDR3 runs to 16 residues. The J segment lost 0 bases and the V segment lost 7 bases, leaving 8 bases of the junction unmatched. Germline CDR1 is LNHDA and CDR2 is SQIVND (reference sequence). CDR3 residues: CASTPGTGVYQETQYF. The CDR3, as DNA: TGTGCCAGTACCCCCGGGACAGGGGTGTACCAAGAGACCCAGTACTTC.

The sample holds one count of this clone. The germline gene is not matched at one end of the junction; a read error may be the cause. The CDR3 protein is CASSLMGVTSF. The CDR3 nucleotides read TGTGCCAGCAGCTTGATGGGAGTTACTTCCTTC. This sequence joins TRBV5-6 and TRBJ1-2; D ambiguous. Per germline, CDR1 SGHDT and CDR2 YYEEEE. The CDR3 is made up of 11 amino acids.

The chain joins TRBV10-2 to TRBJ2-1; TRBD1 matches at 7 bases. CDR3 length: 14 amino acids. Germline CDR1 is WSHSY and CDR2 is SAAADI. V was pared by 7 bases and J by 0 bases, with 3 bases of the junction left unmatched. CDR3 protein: CASKDRSSYNEQFF. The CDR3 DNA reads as TGCGCCAGCAAGGACAGGAGCTCCTACAATGAGCAGTTCTTC.

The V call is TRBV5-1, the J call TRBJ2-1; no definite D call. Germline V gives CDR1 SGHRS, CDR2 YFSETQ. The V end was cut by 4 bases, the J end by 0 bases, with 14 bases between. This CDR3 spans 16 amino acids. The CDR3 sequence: CASSLPLSGSYNEQFF. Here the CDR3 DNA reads TGCGCCAGCAGCCTACCCCTATCGGGCTCCTACAATGAGCAGTTCTTC.

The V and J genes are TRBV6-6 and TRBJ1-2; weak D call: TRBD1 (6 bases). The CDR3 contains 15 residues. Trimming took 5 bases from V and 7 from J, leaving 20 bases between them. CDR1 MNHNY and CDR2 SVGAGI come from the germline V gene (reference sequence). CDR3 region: CASSDPAGTKTGYTF. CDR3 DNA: TGTGCCAGCAGTGACCCAGCCGGGACAAAGACTGGCTACACCTTC.

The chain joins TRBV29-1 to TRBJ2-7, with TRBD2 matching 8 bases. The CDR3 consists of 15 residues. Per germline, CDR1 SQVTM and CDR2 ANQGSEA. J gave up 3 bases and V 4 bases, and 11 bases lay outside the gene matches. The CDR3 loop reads CSVASPGTRGYEQYF. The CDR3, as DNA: TGCAGCGTTGCCTCCCCCGGGACTAGAGGCTACGAGCAGTACTTC.

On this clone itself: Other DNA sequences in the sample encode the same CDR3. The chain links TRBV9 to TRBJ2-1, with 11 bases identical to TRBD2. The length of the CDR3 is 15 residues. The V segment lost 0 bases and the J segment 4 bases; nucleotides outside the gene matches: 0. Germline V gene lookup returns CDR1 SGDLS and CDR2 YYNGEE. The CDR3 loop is CASSVGTSGYNEQFF. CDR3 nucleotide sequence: TGTGCCAGCAGCGTAGGGACTAGCGGGTACAATGAGCAGTTCTTC.

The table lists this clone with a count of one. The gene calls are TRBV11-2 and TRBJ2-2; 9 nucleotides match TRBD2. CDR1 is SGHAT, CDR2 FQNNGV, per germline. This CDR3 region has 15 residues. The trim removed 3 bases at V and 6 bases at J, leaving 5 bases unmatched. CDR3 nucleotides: TGTGCCAGCAGCTTTACTAGCGGGTTTTCCGGGGAGCTGTTTTTT. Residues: CASSFTSGFSGELFF.

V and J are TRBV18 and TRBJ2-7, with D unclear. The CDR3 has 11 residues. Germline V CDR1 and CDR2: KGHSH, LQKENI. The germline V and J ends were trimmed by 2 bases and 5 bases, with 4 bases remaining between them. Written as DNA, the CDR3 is TGTGCCAGCTCACCAGGGCACGAGCAGTACTTC. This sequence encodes CASSPGHEQYF. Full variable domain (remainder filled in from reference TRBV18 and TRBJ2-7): NAGVMQNPRHLVRRRGQEARLRCSPMKGHSHVYWYRQLPEEGLKFMVYLQKENIIDESGMPKERFSAEFPKEGPSILRIQQVVRGDSAAYFCASSPGHEQYFGPGTRLTVT.

The CDR3: CASSPPGTRGNEQYF. CDR3 nucleotide sequence: TGTGCCAGCTCACCACCGGGGACTAGAGGAAACGAGCAGTACTTC. The V call is TRBV18, the J call TRBJ2-7; 8 bases align to TRBD2. With 0 bases clipped from V and 5 bases from J, the junction kept 6 bases outside the gene matches. The CDR3 contains 15 residues. From germline, CDR1 is KGHSH and CDR2 LQKENI.

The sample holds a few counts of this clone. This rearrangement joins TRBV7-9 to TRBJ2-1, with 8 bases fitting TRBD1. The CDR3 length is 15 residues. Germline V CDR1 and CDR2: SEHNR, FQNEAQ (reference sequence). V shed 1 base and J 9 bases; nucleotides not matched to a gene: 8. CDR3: CASSLDRTGRGEQFF. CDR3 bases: TGTGCCAGCAGCTTAGATCGGACAGGGAGAGGTGAGCAGTTCTTC.

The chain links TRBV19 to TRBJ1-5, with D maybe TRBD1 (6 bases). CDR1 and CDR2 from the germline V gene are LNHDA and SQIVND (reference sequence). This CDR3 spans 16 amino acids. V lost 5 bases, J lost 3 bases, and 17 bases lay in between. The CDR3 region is CASSSEQGHTNQPQHF. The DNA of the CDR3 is TGTGCCAGTAGTTCCGAACAGGGTCATACCAATCAGCCCCAGCATTTT.

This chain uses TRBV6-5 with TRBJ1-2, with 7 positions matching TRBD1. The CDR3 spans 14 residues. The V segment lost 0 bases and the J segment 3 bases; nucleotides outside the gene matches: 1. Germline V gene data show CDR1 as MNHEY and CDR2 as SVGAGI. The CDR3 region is CASSYSGTDYGYTF. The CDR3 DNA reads TGTGCCAGCAGTTACTCAGGGACAGACTATGGCTACACCTTC.

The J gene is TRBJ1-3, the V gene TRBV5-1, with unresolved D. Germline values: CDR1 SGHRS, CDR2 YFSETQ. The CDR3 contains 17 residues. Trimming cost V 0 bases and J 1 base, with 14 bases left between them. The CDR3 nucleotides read TGCGCCAGCAGCTTGGGCCCTACAGATATTTCTGGAAACACCATATATTTT. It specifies CASSLGPTDISGNTIYF.

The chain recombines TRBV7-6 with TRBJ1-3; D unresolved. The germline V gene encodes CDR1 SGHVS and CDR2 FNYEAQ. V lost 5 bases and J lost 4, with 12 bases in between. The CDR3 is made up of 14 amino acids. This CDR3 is CASSPKSRGNTIYF. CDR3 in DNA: TGTGCCAGCAGCCCCAAGTCCCGGGGAAACACCATATATTTT.

The CDR3 region has the DNA TGTGCCAGCAGCGCGACAGGGGATGGCTACACCTTC. Its protein is CASSATGDGYTF. The chain carries TRBV9 and TRBJ1-2; 8 bases agree with TRBD1. The CDR3 has 12 residues. CDR1 is SGDLS, CDR2 YYNGEE, per germline. V was clipped by 3 bases and J by 6 bases; unmatched bases: 1.

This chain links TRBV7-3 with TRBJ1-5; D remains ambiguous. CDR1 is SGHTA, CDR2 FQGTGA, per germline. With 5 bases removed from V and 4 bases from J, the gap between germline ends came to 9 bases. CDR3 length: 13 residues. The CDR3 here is CASSAEVNQPQHF. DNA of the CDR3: TGTGCCAGCAGCGCCGAGGTAAATCAGCCCCAGCATTTT. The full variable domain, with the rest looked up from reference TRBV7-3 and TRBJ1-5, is GAGVSQTPSNKVTEKGKYVELRCDPISGHTALYWYRQSLGQGPEFLIYFQGTGAADDSGLPNDRFFAVRPEGSVSTLKIQRTERGDSAVYLCASSAEVNQPQHFGDGTRLSIL.

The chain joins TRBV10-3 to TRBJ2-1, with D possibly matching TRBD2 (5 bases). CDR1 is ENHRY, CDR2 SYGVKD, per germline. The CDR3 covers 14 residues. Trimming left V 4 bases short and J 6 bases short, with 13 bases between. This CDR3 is CAISVENGGNEQFF. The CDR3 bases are TGTGCCATCAGTGTTGAGAATGGAGGCAATGAGCAGTTCTTC.

The CDR3 region has the DNA TGTGCCAGCCAGGGGGAGAGCACAGATACGCAGTATTTT. Residues: CASQGESTDTQYF. This chain connects TRBV19 to TRBJ2-3; 7 nucleotides align to TRBD1. CDR1 and CDR2 from the germline V gene are LNHDA and SQIVND (reference sequence). The CDR3 spans 13 residues. J was trimmed by 0 bases and V by 9 bases; bases with no gene match: 3.

CDR3 in amino acids: CATSEKGQGDGQPQHF. The CDR3 DNA reads TGTGCCACCAGTGAAAAGGGACAGGGGGACGGTCAGCCCCAGCATTTT. The rearrangement uses TRBV24-1 and TRBJ1-5, with 11 bases that match TRBD1. CDR3 size: 16 residues. Germline V gene data show CDR1 as KGHDR and CDR2 as SFDVKD. After removal of 4 bases from V and 6 bases from J, the junction contained 7 bases not matched to a gene.

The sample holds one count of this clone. The CDR3 spells CASSPPGTVPLSPLHF. The CDR3 DNA reads as TGTGCCAGCTCACCACCGGGGACAGTCCCCCTTTCACCCCTCCACTTT. The rearrangement joins TRBV18 to TRBJ1-6, with TRBD1 identical over 7 bases. V dropped 0 bases and J dropped 9; count of bases not matched to a gene: 8. The V gene's germline CDR1 is KGHSH and CDR2 LQKENI. CDR3 length: 16 residues.

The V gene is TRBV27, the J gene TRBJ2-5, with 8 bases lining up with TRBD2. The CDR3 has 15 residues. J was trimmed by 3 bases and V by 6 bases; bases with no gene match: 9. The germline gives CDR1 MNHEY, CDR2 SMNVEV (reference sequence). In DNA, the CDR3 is TGTGCCAGCAGCCTAGCGGGTGCGAATAAAGAGACCCAGTACTTC. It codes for CASSLAGANKETQYF.

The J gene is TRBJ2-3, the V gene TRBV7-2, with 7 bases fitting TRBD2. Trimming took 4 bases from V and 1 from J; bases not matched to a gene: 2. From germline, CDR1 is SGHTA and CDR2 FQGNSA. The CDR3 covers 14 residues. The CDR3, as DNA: TGTGCCAGCAGCTCGGGACTACGCACAGATACGCAGTATTTT. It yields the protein CASSSGLRTDTQYF.

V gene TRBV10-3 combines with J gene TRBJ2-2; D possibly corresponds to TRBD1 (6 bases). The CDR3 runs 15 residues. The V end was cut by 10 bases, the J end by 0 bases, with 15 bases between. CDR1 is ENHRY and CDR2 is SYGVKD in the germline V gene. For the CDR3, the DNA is TGTGCCACTACCTGGGACACCTCGAACACCGGGGAGCTGTTTTTT. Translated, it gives CATTWDTSNTGELFF.

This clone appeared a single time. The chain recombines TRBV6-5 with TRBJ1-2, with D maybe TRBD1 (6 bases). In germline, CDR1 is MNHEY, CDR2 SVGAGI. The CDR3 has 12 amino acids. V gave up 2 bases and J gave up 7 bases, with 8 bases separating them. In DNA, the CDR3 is TGTGCCAGCAGTTACCTAGGGGGTGGCTACACCTTC. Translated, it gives CASSYLGGGYTF.

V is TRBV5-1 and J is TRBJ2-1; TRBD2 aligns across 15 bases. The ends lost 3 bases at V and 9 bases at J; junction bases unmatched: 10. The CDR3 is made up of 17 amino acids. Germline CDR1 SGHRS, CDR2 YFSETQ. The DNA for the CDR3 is TGCGCCAGCAGCTGGGACCGGCCGGGACTAGCGGGAGGTGAGCAGTTCTTC. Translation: CASSWDRPGLAGGEQFF.

The CDR3 reads CASSLGLFYEQYF. For the CDR3, the DNA is TGTGCCAGCAGCCTCGGACTCTTCTACGAGCAGTACTTC. The chain links TRBV27 to TRBJ2-7; D is possibly TRBD2 (5 bases). V was cut by 6 bases and J by 3 bases, with 12 bases left in between. Germline loops: CDR1 MNHEY, CDR2 SMNVEV (reference sequence). The CDR3 is 13 residues long.

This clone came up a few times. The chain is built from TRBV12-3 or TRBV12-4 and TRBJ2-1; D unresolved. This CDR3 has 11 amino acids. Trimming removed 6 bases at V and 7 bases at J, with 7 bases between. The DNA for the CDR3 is TGTGCCAGCAGCCCCCCGAATGAGCAGTTCTTC. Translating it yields CASSPPNEQFF.